The present entry profiles one T cell receptor (beta chain) with its context. The sample comes from a study of glioma-infiltrating T cells after dendritic cell vaccination. V was trimmed by 5 bases and J by 8 bases, leaving 15 bases between them. Germline CDR1 is SQVTM and CDR2 is ANQGSEA. CDR3 length: 13 amino acids. Primers: 60 V beta forward and 13 J beta reverse. The table came from immunoSEQ multiplex PCR; TCRdb's copy has only in-frame clones and leaves some out. The sample lists 98,000 or so clones; 80% were seen once. Time point noted: after dendritic cell vaccination, including at tumor progression/relapse.

The receptor was isolated from a human donor with glioblastoma. The specimen was blood, collected after dendritic cell vaccination. The chain links TRBV29-1 to TRBJ1-4; D is perhaps TRBD1 (5 bases). The CDR3 region is CSVLGQVGEKLFF. In nucleotides, the CDR3 is TGCAGCGTTCTTGGACAAGTCGGAGAAAAACTGTTTTTT.